Listed here are 20 T cell receptor beta chains from one sample, sequenced in a study of T cell responses to AZD1222 COVID-19 vaccine. The assay was immunoSEQ multiplex PCR, and TCRdb's table has in-frame clones only and misses some. The sample contains tens of thousands of clones, roughly three quarters of which appear only once. Source: peripheral blood, taken on day 0 of MenACWY control vaccination. These receptors were taken from an adult in good health.

The V gene is TRBV7-8, the J gene TRBJ2-3; perhaps TRBD1 as D (5 bases). CDR3 length: 16 amino acids. Germline assignment: CDR1 SGHVS and CDR2 FQNEAQ. Trimming took 1 base from V and 0 from J, leaving 11 bases between them. This CDR3 is CASSLGMGPSTDTQYF. Here the CDR3 DNA reads TGTGCCAGCAGCTTAGGCATGGGGCCGAGCACAGATACGCAGTATTTT. Full variable domain (rest looked up from reference TRBV7-8 and TRBJ2-3): GAGVSQSPRYKVAKRGQDVALRCDPISGHVSLFWYQQALGQGPEFLTYFQNEAQLDKSGLPSDRFFAERPEGSVSTLKIQRTQQEDSAVYLCASSLGMGPSTDTQYFGPGTRLTVL.

V gene TRBV11-2 combines with J gene TRBJ1-4; 10 bases match TRBD1. The CDR3 has 15 amino acids. V lost 1 base, J lost 5 bases, and 1 base stayed unmatched. Per the germline V gene, CDR1 is SGHAT and CDR2 is FQNNGV. CDR3 DNA: TGTGCCAGCAGCTTAGGGGGACAGGGGAATGAAAAACTGTTTTTT. Its protein product is CASSLGGQGNEKLFF.

CDR3 loop: CASSTTGRAEAFF. CDR3 DNA: TGTGCCAGCAGTACCACAGGGCGCGCTGAAGCTTTCTTT. The genes are TRBV6-5 and TRBJ1-1, with a tentative D call TRBD1 (6 bases). Germline V gives CDR1 MNHEY, CDR2 SVGAGI. V lost 5 bases and J lost 6, with 13 bases in between. This CDR3 is built from 13 residues.

This clone was found once. This sequence joins TRBV30 and TRBJ1-3; perhaps TRBD1 as D (5 bases). Germline CDR1 is GTSNPN and CDR2 is SVGIG (reference sequence). Between the trimmed V and J ends, which lost 4 bases and 7 bases, there was a span of 11 bases. The length of the CDR3 is 12 residues. As DNA, the CDR3 is TGTGCCTGGAAAAAAGCAGGGAACACCATATATTTT. It is translated as CAWKKAGNTIYF.

The chain couples TRBV7-9 to TRBJ1-1; D ambiguous. The germline V and J ends were trimmed by 4 bases and 3 bases, with 18 bases remaining between them. The CDR3 is 16 amino acids. Germline lookup yields CDR1 SEHNR and CDR2 FQNEAQ (reference sequence). The CDR3: CASSSSPPAEDTEAFF. The DNA for the CDR3 is TGTGCCAGCAGCTCCTCTCCCCCGGCAGAGGACACTGAAGCTTTCTTT.

CDR3 nucleotides: TGTGCTAGTGGTTTGGCGGGGGGCAATCAGCCCCAGCATTTT. Translating it yields CASGLAGGNQPQHF. The J gene is TRBJ1-5, the V gene TRBV12-5, with D maybe TRBD1 (5 bases). With 1 base removed from V and 2 bases from J, the gap between germline ends came to 6 bases. This CDR3 has 14 residues. Germline CDR1 and CDR2: LGHNT and FRNRAP.

The V and J genes are TRBV15 and TRBJ1-2; 7 bases are shared with TRBD1. Germline V gene lookup returns CDR1 LNHNV and CDR2 YYDKDF (reference sequence). V trimming: 8 bases; J trimming: 3 bases; junction bases outside the gene matches: 3. The CDR3 contains 12 residues. CDR3 DNA sequence: TGTGCCACCGGCCAGGGGGACTATGGCTACACCTTC. As protein: CATGQGDYGYTF.

The sample holds a few counts of this clone. The chain combines TRBV3-1 (or the pseudogene TRBV3-2) with TRBJ2-1, with TRBD2 identical over 9 bases. This CDR3 spans 16 amino acids. Trimming removed 0 bases from V and 6 bases from J; junction bases left unmatched: 6. Germline V CDR1 and CDR2: LGHDT, YNNKEL (reference sequence). CDR3 residues: CASSQDRLAGINEQFF. DNA of the CDR3: TGTGCCAGCAGCCAAGACAGGCTAGCGGGGATCAATGAGCAGTTCTTC.

This clone showed up just a few times. The chain has TRBV3-1 (or the pseudogene TRBV3-2) and TRBJ1-1; 8 positions agree with TRBD1. Losses at the gene ends were 4 bases for V and 2 bases for J; bases not matched to a gene: 6. The CDR3 consists of 15 residues. Germline V lookup: CDR1 LGHDT, CDR2 YNNKEL (reference sequence). CDR3 region: CASSPGRGPNTEAFF. For the CDR3, the DNA is TGTGCCAGCAGCCCTGGCAGGGGGCCTAACACTGAAGCTTTCTTT.

This chain links TRBV7-9 with TRBJ2-2, with D maybe TRBD2 (6 bases). CDR1 and CDR2 (germline): SEHNR, FQNEAQ (reference sequence). This CDR3 region has 14 residues. V lost 2 bases and J lost 4, with 8 bases in between. The chain's CDR3 is CASSLREVTGELFF. The CDR3 nucleotides read TGTGCCAGCAGCTTAAGGGAGGTCACCGGGGAGCTGTTTTTT.

V gene TRBV29-1 combines with J gene TRBJ2-1, with 10 bases matching TRBD1. The V gene end was trimmed by 6 bases and the J gene end by 6 bases; junction bases not matched to a gene: 14. From germline, CDR1 is SQVTM and CDR2 ANQGSEA. This CDR3 contains 16 residues. CDR3 nucleotide sequence: TGCAGCGTACTCCCCCCGGGACAGGGGATAGGCAATGAGCAGTTCTTC. It translates to CSVLPPGQGIGNEQFF.

The chain employs TRBV11-2 and TRBJ2-3; unclear D gene. Germline V gene lookup returns CDR1 SGHAT and CDR2 FQNNGV. This CDR3 is built from 16 residues. Between the trimmed V and J ends, which lost 2 bases and 6 bases, there was a span of 18 bases. The CDR3 loop is CASSLNPASQVDTQYF. As DNA, the CDR3 is TGTGCCAGCAGCTTAAATCCCGCGTCTCAGGTGGATACGCAGTATTTT. Looking up the rest from reference TRBV11-2 and TRBJ2-3 gives the full variable domain: EAGVAQSPRYKIIEKRQSVAFWCNPISGHATLYWYQQILGQGPKLLIQFQNNGVVDDSQLPKDRFSAERLKGVDSTLKIQPAKLEDSAVYLCASSLNPASQVDTQYFGPGTRLTVL.

The rearrangement uses TRBV2 and TRBJ2-7, with a tentative D call TRBD1 (5 bases). V was clipped by 5 bases and J by 3 bases, with 5 bases between them. Germline assignment: CDR1 SNHLY and CDR2 FYNNEI. The CDR3 runs to 11 residues. The CDR3 protein is CASSQGYEQYF. The CDR3 coding sequence is TGTGCCAGCAGTCAGGGCTACGAGCAGTACTTC.

This clone has a single count. The chain recombines TRBV11-2 with TRBJ2-1; possibly TRBD2 for D (5 bases). There are 14 residues in the CDR3. Between the trimmed V and J ends, which lost 4 bases and 9 bases, there was a span of 16 bases. CDR1 SGHAT and CDR2 FQNNGV come from the germline V gene. In DNA, the CDR3 is TGTGCCAGCAGCTCAAGAACTAGGTTTGGTGAGCAGTTCTTC. Amino acid sequence: CASSSRTRFGEQFF. The variable domain in full, with the rest retrieved from reference TRBV11-2 and TRBJ2-1, is EAGVAQSPRYKIIEKRQSVAFWCNPISGHATLYWYQQILGQGPKLLIQFQNNGVVDDSQLPKDRFSAERLKGVDSTLKIQPAKLEDSAVYLCASSSRTRFGEQFFGPGTRLTVL.

The V and J genes are TRBV5-6 and TRBJ1-2, with 8 bases fitting TRBD1. Germline CDR1 SGHDT, CDR2 YYEEEE. The CDR3 is made up of 15 amino acids. The junction had 8 bases not matched to a gene; V was cut back by 0 bases and J by 7 bases. This CDR3 reads CASSLERRGRSGYTF. The CDR3 nucleotides are TGTGCCAGCAGCTTGGAACGCAGGGGGCGGTCTGGCTACACCTTC.

The chain employs TRBV19 and TRBJ2-5, with D possibly being TRBD2 (6 bases). V lost 3 bases and J lost 5, with 13 bases in between. Germline values: CDR1 LNHDA, CDR2 SQIVND (reference sequence). This CDR3 comprises 14 residues. CDR3: CASSISGGGETQYF. The CDR3 nucleotides are TGTGCCAGTAGTATTTCGGGTGGGGGGGAGACCCAGTACTTC.

V gene TRBV5-1 combines with J gene TRBJ2-2; a weak D match, TRBD1 (5 bases). V was cut by 0 bases and J by 6 bases, with 12 bases left in between. Germline V gives CDR1 SGHRS, CDR2 YFSETQ. The CDR3 is made up of 15 amino acids. As DNA, the CDR3 is TGCGCCAGCAGCTTGGCAGGACACAAGGCCGGGGAGCTGTTTTTT. This encodes CASSLAGHKAGELFF.

The rearrangement uses TRBV15 and TRBJ2-5, with 9 bases matching TRBD1. There are 14 residues in the CDR3. With 2 bases clipped from V and 5 bases from J, the junction kept 3 bases outside the gene matches. Germline V gene lookup returns CDR1 LNHNV and CDR2 YYDKDF (reference sequence). This CDR3 is CATSRPQGAETQYF. Here the CDR3 DNA reads TGTGCCACCAGCAGACCACAGGGGGCCGAGACCCAGTACTTC.

The chain uses TRBV9 and TRBJ2-5; the D gene is possibly TRBD2 (5 bases). The CDR3 extends over 13 amino acids. V lost 0 bases to trimming and J lost 5 bases, with 8 bases between them. CDR1 SGDLS and CDR2 YYNGEE come from the germline V gene. DNA of the CDR3: TGTGCCAGCAGCGTAGAGGGCGGGGAGACCCAGTACTTC. This encodes CASSVEGGETQYF.

The chain carries TRBV2 and TRBJ1-6; D call uncertain. CDR1 and CDR2 from the germline V gene are SNHLY and FYNNEI. The CDR3 is 12 residues long. V lost 5 bases, J lost 8 bases, and 7 bases lay in between. CDR3 sequence reads: CASSSDHSPLHF. CDR3 nucleotide sequence: TGTGCCAGCAGTTCGGACCATTCACCCCTCCACTTT.